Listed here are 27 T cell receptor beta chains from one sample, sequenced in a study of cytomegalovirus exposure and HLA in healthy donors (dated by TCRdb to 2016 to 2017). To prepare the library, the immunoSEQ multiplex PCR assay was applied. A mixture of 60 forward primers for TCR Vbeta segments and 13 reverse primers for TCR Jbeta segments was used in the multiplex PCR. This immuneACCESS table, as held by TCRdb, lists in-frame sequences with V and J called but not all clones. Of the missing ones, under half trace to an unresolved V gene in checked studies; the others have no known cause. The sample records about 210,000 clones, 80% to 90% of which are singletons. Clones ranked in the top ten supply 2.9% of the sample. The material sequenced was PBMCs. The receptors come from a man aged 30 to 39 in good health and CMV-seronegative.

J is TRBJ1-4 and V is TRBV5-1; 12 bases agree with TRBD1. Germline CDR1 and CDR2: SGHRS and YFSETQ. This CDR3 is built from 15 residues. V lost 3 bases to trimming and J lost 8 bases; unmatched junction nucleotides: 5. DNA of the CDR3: TGCGCCAGCAGCTCCGGGACAGGGGGCCAGGAAAAACTGTTTTTT. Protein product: CASSSGTGGQEKLFF.

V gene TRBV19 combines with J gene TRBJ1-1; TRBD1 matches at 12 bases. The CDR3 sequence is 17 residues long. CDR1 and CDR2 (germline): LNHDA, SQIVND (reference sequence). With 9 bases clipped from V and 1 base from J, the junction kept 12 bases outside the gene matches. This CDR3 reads CASTNRDRGRGNTEAFF. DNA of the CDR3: TGTGCCAGCACAAACCGGGACAGGGGGCGAGGGAACACTGAAGCTTTCTTT.

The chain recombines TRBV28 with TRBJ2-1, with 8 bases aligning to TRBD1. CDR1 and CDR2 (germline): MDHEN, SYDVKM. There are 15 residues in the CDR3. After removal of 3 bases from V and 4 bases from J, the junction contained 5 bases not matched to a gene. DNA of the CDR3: TGTGCCAGCAGTTTGTCCGGGACAGGATACAATGAGCAGTTCTTC. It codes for CASSLSGTGYNEQFF. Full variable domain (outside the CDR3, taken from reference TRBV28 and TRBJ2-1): DVKVTQSSRYLVKRTGEKVFLECVQDMDHENMFWYRQDPGLGLRLIYFSYDVKMKEKGDIPEGYSVSREKKERFSLILESASTNQTSMYLCASSLSGTGYNEQFFGPGTRLTVL.

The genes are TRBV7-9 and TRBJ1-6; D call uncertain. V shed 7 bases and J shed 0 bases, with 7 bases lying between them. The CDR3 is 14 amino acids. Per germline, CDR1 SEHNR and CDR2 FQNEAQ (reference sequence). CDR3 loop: CASMPSSYNSPLHF. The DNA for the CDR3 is TGTGCCAGCATGCCGAGCTCCTATAATTCACCCCTCCACTTT.

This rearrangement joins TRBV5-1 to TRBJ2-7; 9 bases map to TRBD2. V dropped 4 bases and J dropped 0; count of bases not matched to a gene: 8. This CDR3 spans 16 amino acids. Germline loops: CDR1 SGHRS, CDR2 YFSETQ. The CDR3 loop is CASSLSGGSSSYEQYF. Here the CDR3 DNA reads TGCGCCAGCAGCCTTAGCGGGGGATCTTCCTCCTACGAGCAGTACTTC.

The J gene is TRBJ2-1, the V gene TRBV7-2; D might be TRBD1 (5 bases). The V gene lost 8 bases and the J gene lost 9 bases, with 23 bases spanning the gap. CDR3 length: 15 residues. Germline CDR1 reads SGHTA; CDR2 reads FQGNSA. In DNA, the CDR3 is TGTGCCAGCGCTCGATCAGGGTCTTACCTGAGTGAGCAGTTCTTC. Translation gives CASARSGSYLSEQFF.

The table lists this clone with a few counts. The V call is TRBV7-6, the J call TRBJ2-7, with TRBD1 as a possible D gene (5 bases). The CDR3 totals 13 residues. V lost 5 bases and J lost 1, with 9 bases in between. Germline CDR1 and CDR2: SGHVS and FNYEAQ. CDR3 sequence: CASSIGASYEQYF. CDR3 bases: TGTGCCAGCAGCATAGGGGCATCCTACGAGCAGTACTTC. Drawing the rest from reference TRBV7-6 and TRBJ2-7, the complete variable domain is GAGVSQSPRYKVTKRGQDVALRCDPISGHVSLYWYRQALGQGPEFLTYFNYEAQQDKSGLPNDRFSAERPEGSISTLTIQRTEQRDSAMYRCASSIGASYEQYFGPGTRLTVT.

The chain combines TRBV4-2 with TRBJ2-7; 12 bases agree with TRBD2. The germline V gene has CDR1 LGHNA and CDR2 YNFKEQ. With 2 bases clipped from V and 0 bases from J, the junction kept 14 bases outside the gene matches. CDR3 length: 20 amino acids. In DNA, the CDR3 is TGTGCCAGCAGCCAAAACATGCGGCCCCGGACTAGCGGGGACTCCTACGAGCAGTACTTC. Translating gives CASSQNMRPRTSGDSYEQYF.

The CDR3 region is CASRQENYEQYF. DNA of the CDR3: TGTGCCAGCCGACAGGAAAACTACGAGCAGTACTTC. V is TRBV5-4 and J is TRBJ2-7; D may be TRBD1 (6 bases). This CDR3 region has 12 residues. Per the germline V gene, CDR1 is SGHNT and CDR2 is YYREEE (reference sequence). Trimming cost V 7 bases and J 3 bases, with 11 bases left between them.

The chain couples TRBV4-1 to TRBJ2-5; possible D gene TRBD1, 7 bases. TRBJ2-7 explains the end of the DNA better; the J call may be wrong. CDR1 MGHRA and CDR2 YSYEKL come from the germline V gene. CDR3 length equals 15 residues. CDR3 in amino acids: CASSLQGGMPYEQYF. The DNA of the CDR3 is TGCGCCAGCAGTCTGCAGGGGGGCATGCCCTACGAGCAGTACTTC.

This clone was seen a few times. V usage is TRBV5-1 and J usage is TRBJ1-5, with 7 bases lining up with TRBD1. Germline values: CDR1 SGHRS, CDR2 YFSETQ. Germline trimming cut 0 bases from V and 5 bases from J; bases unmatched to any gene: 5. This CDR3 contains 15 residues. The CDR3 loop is CASSLDARGDQPQHF. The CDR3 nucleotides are TGCGCCAGCAGCTTGGACGCCAGGGGGGATCAGCCCCAGCATTTT. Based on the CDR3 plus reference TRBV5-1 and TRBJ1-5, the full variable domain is KAGVTQTPRYLIKTRGQQVTLSCSPISGHRSVSWYQQTPGQGLQFLFEYFSETQRNKGNFPGRFSGRQFSNSRSEMNVSTLELGDSALYLCASSLDARGDQPQHFGDGTRLSIL.

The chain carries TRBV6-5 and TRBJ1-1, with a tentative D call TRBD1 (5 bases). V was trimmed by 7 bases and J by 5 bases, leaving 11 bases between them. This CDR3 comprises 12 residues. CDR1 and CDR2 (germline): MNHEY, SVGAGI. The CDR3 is CASTTGGTEAFF. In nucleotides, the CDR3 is TGTGCCAGCACCACGGGGGGTACTGAAGCTTTCTTT.

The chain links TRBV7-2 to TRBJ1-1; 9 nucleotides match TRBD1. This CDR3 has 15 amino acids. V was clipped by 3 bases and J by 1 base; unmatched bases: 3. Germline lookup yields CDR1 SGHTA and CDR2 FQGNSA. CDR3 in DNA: TGTGCCAGCAGCTTCCTGGGACAGGGGAACACTGAAGCTTTCTTT. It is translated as CASSFLGQGNTEAFF.

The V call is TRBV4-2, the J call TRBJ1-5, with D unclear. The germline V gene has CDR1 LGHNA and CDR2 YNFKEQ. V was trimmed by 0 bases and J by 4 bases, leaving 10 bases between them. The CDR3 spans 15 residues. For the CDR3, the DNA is TGTGCCAGCAGCCAAGATCCAACGGGGAATCAGCCCCAGCATTTT. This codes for CASSQDPTGNQPQHF.

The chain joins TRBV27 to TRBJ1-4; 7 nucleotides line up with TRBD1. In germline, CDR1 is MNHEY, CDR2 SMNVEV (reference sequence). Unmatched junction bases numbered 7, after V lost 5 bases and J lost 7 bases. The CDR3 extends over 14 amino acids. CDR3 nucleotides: TGTGCCAGCAGTAAGACAGGGCGGGGTGAAAAACTGTTTTTT. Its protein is CASSKTGRGEKLFF.

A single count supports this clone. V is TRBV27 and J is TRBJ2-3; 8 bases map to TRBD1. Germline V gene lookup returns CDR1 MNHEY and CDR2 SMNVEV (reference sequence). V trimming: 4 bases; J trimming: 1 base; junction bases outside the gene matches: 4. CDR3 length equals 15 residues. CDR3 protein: CASSSTGVGTDTQYF. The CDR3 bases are TGTGCCAGCAGTTCGACAGGGGTGGGCACAGATACGCAGTATTTT.

Here the CDR3 reads CASWGRGHSSYNEQFF. CDR3 DNA sequence: TGTGCCAGTTGGGGAAGGGGCCATAGCTCCTACAATGAGCAGTTCTTC. V is TRBV19 and J is TRBJ2-1, with a tentative D call TRBD1 (5 bases). The CDR3 runs 16 residues. V dropped 8 bases and J dropped 0 bases, with 17 bases sitting between them. The germline V gene has CDR1 LNHDA and CDR2 SQIVND (reference sequence).

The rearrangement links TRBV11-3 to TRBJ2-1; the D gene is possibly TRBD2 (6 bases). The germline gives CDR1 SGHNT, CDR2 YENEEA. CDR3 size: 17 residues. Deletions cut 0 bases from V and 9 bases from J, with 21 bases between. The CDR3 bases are TGTGCCAGCAGCTTAGATCGGTATGCGGGGATAAGGGGTGAGCAGTTCTTC. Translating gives CASSLDRYAGIRGEQFF.

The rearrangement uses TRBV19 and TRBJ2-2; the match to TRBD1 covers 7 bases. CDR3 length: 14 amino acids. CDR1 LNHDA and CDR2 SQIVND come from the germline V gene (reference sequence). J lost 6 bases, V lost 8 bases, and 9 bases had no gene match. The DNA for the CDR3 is TGTGCCAGTTCACAGGGGTGGTCAGCCGGGGAGCTGTTTTTT. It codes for CASSQGWSAGELFF.

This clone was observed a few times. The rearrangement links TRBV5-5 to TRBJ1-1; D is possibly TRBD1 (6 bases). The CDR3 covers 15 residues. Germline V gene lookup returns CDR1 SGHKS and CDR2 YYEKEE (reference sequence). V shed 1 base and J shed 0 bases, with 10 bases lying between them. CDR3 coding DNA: TGTGCCAGCAGCTTGAGGGGGATCCTGAACACTGAAGCTTTCTTT. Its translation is CASSLRGILNTEAFF.

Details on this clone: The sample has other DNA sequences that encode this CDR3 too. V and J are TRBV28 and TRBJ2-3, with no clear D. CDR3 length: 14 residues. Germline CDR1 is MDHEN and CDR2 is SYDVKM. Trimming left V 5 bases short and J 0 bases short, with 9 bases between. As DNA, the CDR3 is TGTGCCAGCAGTCCATCAGGTAGCACAGATACGCAGTATTTT. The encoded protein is CASSPSGSTDTQYF.

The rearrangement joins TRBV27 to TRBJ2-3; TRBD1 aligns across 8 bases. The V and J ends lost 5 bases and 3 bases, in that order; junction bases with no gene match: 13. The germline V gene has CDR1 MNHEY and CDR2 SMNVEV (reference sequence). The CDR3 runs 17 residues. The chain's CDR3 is CASSPQGAGLGTDTQYF. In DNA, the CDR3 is TGTGCCAGCAGTCCCCAGGGGGCAGGTCTTGGGACAGATACGCAGTATTTT.

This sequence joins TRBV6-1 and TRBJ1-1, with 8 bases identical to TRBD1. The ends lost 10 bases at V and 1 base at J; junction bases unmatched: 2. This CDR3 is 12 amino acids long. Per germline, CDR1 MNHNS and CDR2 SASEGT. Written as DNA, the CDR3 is TGTGCCACCCAGGGGGCGAACACTGAAGCTTTCTTT. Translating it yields CATQGANTEAFF.

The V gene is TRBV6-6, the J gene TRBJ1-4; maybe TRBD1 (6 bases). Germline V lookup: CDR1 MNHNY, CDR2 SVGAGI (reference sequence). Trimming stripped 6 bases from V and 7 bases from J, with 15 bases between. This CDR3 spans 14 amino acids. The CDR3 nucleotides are TGTGCCAGCAGGACAACAGGGACGGGTGAAAAACTGTTTTTT. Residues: CASRTTGTGEKLFF.

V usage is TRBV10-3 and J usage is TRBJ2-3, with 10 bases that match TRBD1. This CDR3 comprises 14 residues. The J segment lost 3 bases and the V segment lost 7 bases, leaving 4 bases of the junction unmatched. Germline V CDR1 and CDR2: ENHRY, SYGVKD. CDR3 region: CAIKPGQGTDTQYF. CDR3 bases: TGTGCCATCAAACCGGGACAGGGGACAGATACGCAGTATTTT.

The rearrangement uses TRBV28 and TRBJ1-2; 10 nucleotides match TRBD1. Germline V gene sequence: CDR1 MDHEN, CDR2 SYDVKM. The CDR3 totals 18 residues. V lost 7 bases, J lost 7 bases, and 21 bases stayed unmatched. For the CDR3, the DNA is TGTGCCAGCACTCTTCCACTGGGACAGGGGCAAGTTGATGGTGGCTACACCTTC. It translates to CASTLPLGQGQVDGGYTF.

The CDR3 DNA sequence: TGTGCCATCAGTTTAGGAGGGGCCGGGGTAGATACGCAGTATTTT. It yields the protein CAISLGGAGVDTQYF. V is TRBV10-3 and J is TRBJ2-3; D possibly corresponds to TRBD2 (6 bases). Trimming removed 5 bases at V and 5 bases at J, with 17 bases between. Germline CDR1 and CDR2: ENHRY and SYGVKD. This CDR3 has 15 amino acids.